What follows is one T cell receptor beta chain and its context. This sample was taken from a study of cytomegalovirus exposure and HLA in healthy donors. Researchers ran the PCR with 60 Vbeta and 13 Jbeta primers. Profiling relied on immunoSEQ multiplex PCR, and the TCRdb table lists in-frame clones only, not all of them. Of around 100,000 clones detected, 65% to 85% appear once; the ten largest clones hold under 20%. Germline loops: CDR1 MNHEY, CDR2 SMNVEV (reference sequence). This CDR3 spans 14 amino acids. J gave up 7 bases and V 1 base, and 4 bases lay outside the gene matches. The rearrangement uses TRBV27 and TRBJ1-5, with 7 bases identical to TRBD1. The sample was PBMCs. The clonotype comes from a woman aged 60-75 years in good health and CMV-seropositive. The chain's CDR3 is CASSLYDRDQPQHF. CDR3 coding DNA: TGTGCCAGCAGTTTATATGACAGGGACCAGCCCCAGCATTTT.